The next 26 T cell receptor beta chains were all read from a single sample in a study of cytotoxic CD8 clonotypes in ibrutinib-treated CLL. Only in-frame clones appear in the TCRdb table, and some are missing; sequencing was by immunoSEQ multiplex PCR. This table has fewer than 400,000 clones, over 55% appearing once. The sample in question was PBMCs, obtained after 36 months of ibrutinib treatment. These receptors all stem from a human donor with chronic lymphocytic leukemia.

This chain links TRBV10-1 with TRBJ2-5, with a weak D call TRBD1 (6 bases). V lost 3 bases and J 5 bases, leaving 19 bases between the germline ends. Germline CDR1 reads WNHNN; CDR2 reads SYGVQD (reference sequence). This CDR3 region has 16 residues. In DNA, the CDR3 is TGCGCCAGCAGTGACCCTTCTCAGGGGCGCGGGGAGACCCAGTACTTC. Translation: CASSDPSQGRGETQYF.

V and J are TRBV4-3 and TRBJ1-2; D gene unclear. Trimming left V 6 bases short and J 6 bases short, with 23 bases between. The CDR3 runs 16 residues. Germline V gene data show CDR1 as LGHNA and CDR2 as YSLEER. Here the CDR3 reads CASRRYSADVLDGYTF. As DNA, the CDR3 is TGCGCCAGCAGAAGATATTCGGCAGACGTACTGGATGGCTACACCTTC.

This clone was counted a few times. The gene calls are TRBV5-8 and TRBJ1-5; the D gene is possibly TRBD1 (6 bases). V lost 1 base to trimming and J lost 7 bases, with 9 bases between them. Per germline, CDR1 SGHTS and CDR2 YDEGEE. CDR3 length: 13 amino acids. The CDR3 loop is CASSLRGSQPQHF. The CDR3 DNA sequence: TGTGCCAGCAGCTTGAGGGGGAGCCAGCCCCAGCATTTT. The whole variable domain, remainder taken from reference TRBV5-8 and TRBJ1-5, is EAGVTQSPTHLIKTRGQQATLRCSPISGHTSVYWYQQALGLGLQFLLWYDEGEERNRGNFPPRFSGRQFPNYSSELNVNALELEDSALYLCASSLRGSQPQHFGDGTRLSIL.

This clone was seen only once. V usage is TRBV2 and J usage is TRBJ2-7; the D gene is possibly TRBD1 (6 bases). Trimming stripped 9 bases from V and 4 bases from J, with 13 bases between. The germline CDR1 and CDR2 sequences are SNHLY and FYNNEI. The CDR3 length is 12 residues. CDR3 DNA sequence: TGTGCCAGAGCGTGGACAGCTTACGAGCAGTACTTC. Amino acids: CARAWTAYEQYF.

The chain couples TRBV9 to TRBJ2-7; D is perhaps TRBD2 (7 bases). V was trimmed by 5 bases and J by 5 bases, leaving 14 bases between them. The CDR3 spans 13 residues. Germline CDR1 reads SGDLS; CDR2 reads YYNGEE. DNA for the CDR3: TGTGCCAGCAGTTTCGGGGGGCGGAACGAGCAGTACTTC. Residues: CASSFGGRNEQYF.

This clone was seen a single time. The V gene is TRBV5-5, the J gene TRBJ2-1, with a possible D match to TRBD1 (5 bases). The CDR3 has 14 amino acids. V was shortened by 0 bases and J by 16 bases, with 20 bases between the two germline ends. Per germline, CDR1 SGHKS and CDR2 YYEKEE (reference sequence). DNA for the CDR3: TGTGCCAGCAGCTTGGTTTCTGGCCGCAGGGCAAACTTCTTC. Translated, it gives CASSLVSGRRANFF. The whole variable domain, filled in from reference TRBV5-5 and TRBJ2-1, reads DAGVTQSPTHLIKTRGQQVTLRCSPISGHKSVSWYQQVLGQGPQFIFQYYEKEERGRGNFPDRFSARQFPNYSSELNVNALLLGDSALYLCASSLVSGRRANFFGPGTRLTVL.

This clone was seen just once. V is TRBV29-1 and J is TRBJ1-1; 10 bases line up with TRBD1. Germline V gives CDR1 SQVTM, CDR2 ANQGSEA. V shed 5 bases and J 4 bases; nucleotides not matched to a gene: 1. This CDR3 is 12 amino acids long. In nucleotides, the CDR3 is TGCAGCGTTCGGACAGGGGGCACTGAAGCTTTCTTT. It codes for CSVRTGGTEAFF.

This clone was seen only a few times. The chain joins TRBV6-1 to TRBJ2-1; D is possibly TRBD2 (5 bases). Germline lookup yields CDR1 MNHNS and CDR2 SASEGT. The CDR3 runs 13 residues. V was clipped by 6 bases and J by 4 bases, with 10 bases between them. The CDR3 spells CASRPGKYNEQFF. In DNA, the CDR3 is TGTGCCAGCAGACCGGGGAAGTACAATGAGCAGTTCTTC.

The chain couples TRBV28 to TRBJ2-3, with D possibly matching TRBD2 (6 bases). CDR1 and CDR2 (germline): MDHEN, SYDVKM. Trimming removed 8 bases at V and 0 bases at J, with 9 bases between. This CDR3 has 13 amino acids. CDR3 amino acids: CASAGTSTDTQYF. CDR3 sequence (DNA): TGTGCCAGCGCCGGGACTAGCACAGATACGCAGTATTTT.

The CDR3 DNA reads TGTGCCACCAGCAGGTGGGACTGGGGTCAGCCCCAGCATTTT. This gives the protein CATSRWDWGQPQHF. The chain carries TRBV15 and TRBJ1-5, with a possible D match to TRBD1 (5 bases). CDR1 and CDR2 (germline): LNHNV, YYDKDF (reference sequence). CDR3 length: 14 amino acids. The V end was cut by 3 bases, the J end by 6 bases, with 12 bases between.

Regarding this clone: One base away lies a much larger clone, so this may be a sequencing read error. V and J are TRBV5-6 and TRBJ2-2; D not certain. V was clipped by 4 bases and J by 0 bases, with 1 base between them. Germline V gives CDR1 SGHDT, CDR2 YYEEEE. The CDR3 contains 12 residues. This chain's CDR3 is CASSPNTGELFF. The CDR3 DNA sequence: TGTGCCAGCAGCCCGAACACCGGGGAGCTGTTTTTT.

This chain joins TRBV25-1 and TRBJ1-6; D call uncertain. The CDR3 sequence is 14 residues long. V was clipped by 5 bases and J by 0 bases, with 5 bases between them. CDR1 MGHDK and CDR2 SYGVNS come from the germline V gene. The chain's CDR3 is CASSWSSYNSPLHF. CDR3 coding DNA: TGTGCCAGCAGTTGGAGCTCCTATAATTCACCCCTCCACTTT.

As DNA, the CDR3 is TGCGCCAGCAGCCCCGAGGGGGTCGCCGCCTACGAGCAGTACTTC. Protein product: CASSPEGVAAYEQYF. The chain combines TRBV5-1 with TRBJ2-7; D is perhaps TRBD1 (6 bases). Trimming removed 4 bases from V and 2 bases from J, with 16 bases in between. CDR3 length: 15 residues. CDR1 and CDR2 (germline): SGHRS, YFSETQ. Based on the CDR3 plus reference TRBV5-1 and TRBJ2-7, the full variable domain is KAGVTQTPRYLIKTRGQQVTLSCSPISGHRSVSWYQQTPGQGLQFLFEYFSETQRNKGNFPGRFSGRQFSNSRSEMNVSTLELGDSALYLCASSPEGVAAYEQYFGPGTRLTVT.

The chain carries TRBV5-4 and TRBJ2-3; no clear D. Per germline, CDR1 SGHNT and CDR2 YYREEE (reference sequence). The V and J ends lost 3 bases and 5 bases respectively, with 22 bases between them. The CDR3 spans 17 residues. CDR3 coding DNA: TGTGCCAGCAGCTCACCCCCTGGGCCCTCCGGCGGAGATACGCAGTATTTT. Translated: CASSSPPGPSGGDTQYF.

This clone appeared a single time. This chain links TRBV19 with TRBJ1-1, with no clear D. The length of the CDR3 is 16 residues. CDR1 and CDR2 (germline): LNHDA, SQIVND (reference sequence). V lost 7 bases to trimming and J lost 0 bases, with 18 bases between them. Here the CDR3 DNA reads TGTGCCAGTACTAATCCGACGGGAGGAATGAACACTGAAGCTTTCTTT. It translates to CASTNPTGGMNTEAFF.

The J gene is TRBJ2-5, the V gene TRBV10-3, with TRBD2 matching over 9 bases. V lost 6 bases, J lost 1 base, and 3 bases stayed unmatched. Germline CDR1 is ENHRY and CDR2 is SYGVKD. CDR3 length: 14 amino acids. The CDR3 coding sequence is TGTGCCATCAGAGGCGGGGGGGCCCAAGAGACCCAGTACTTC. This encodes CAIRGGGAQETQYF.

The chain carries TRBV5-4 and TRBJ2-7; D is perhaps TRBD2 (6 bases). Trimming removed 3 bases from V and 6 bases from J, with 10 bases in between. Germline CDR1 and CDR2: SGHNT and YYREEE (reference sequence). The CDR3 length is 12 residues. The CDR3 loop reads CASSSPGGEQYF. For the CDR3, the DNA is TGTGCCAGCAGCTCCCCCGGGGGCGAGCAGTACTTC. The full variable domain, completed using reference TRBV5-4 and TRBJ2-7, is ETGVTQSPTHLIKTRGQQVTLRCSSQSGHNTVSWYQQALGQGPQFIFQYYREEENGRGNFPPRFSGLQFPNYSSELNVNALELDDSALYLCASSSPGGEQYFGPGTRLTVT.

This clone was observed a single time. This sequence joins TRBV12-5 and TRBJ2-1, with TRBD1 matching 8 bases. Germline V gene sequence: CDR1 LGHNT, CDR2 FRNRAP. The J segment lost 3 bases and the V segment lost 5 bases, leaving 3 bases of the junction unmatched. The CDR3 spans 14 residues. The CDR3 is CASGGTGDYNEQFF. The CDR3 DNA reads as TGTGCTAGTGGTGGGACAGGAGACTACAATGAGCAGTTCTTC.

The chain recombines TRBV4-3 with TRBJ2-3; TRBD2 might be the D (6 bases). The CDR3 runs 18 residues. Looked up from germline, CDR1 is LGHNA and CDR2 is YSLEER. Deletions cut 0 bases from V and 5 bases from J, with 21 bases between. The CDR3 sequence is CASSQDKGRAGTLDTQYF. CDR3 sequence (DNA): TGCGCCAGCAGCCAAGATAAGGGCCGGGCGGGAACGCTAGATACGCAGTATTTT.

This clone was recorded a few times. The V and J genes are TRBV7-9 and TRBJ2-1; D remains unclear. There are 15 residues in the CDR3. V shed 5 bases and J shed 5 bases, with 16 bases lying between them. Germline CDR1 SEHNR, CDR2 FQNEAQ (reference sequence). CDR3 nucleotides: TGTGCCAGCAGCCCCTCGGGTAGGTGGAACAATGAGCAGTTCTTC. Amino acid sequence: CASSPSGRWNNEQFF. Complete variable domain (other parts from reference TRBV7-9 and TRBJ2-1): DTGVSQNPRHKITKRGQNVTFRCDPISEHNRLYWYRQTLGQGPEFLTYFQNEAQLEKSRLLSDRFSAERPKGSFSTLEIQRTEQGDSAMYLCASSPSGRWNNEQFFGPGTRLTVL.

The chain uses TRBV11-2 and TRBJ2-1; D is unclear. Germline lookup yields CDR1 SGHAT and CDR2 FQNNGV. There are 13 residues in the CDR3. Trimming cost V 5 bases and J 10 bases, with 15 bases left between them. CDR3 nucleotides: TGTGCCAGCAGCCCCGCCCGCGGTGCGGAGCAGTTCTTC. Encoded protein: CASSPARGAEQFF.

CDR3 region: CASSESGGFLAKNIQYF. CDR3 sequence (DNA): TGCGCCAGCAGTGAGTCTGGCGGGTTTCTAGCCAAAAACATTCAGTACTTC. This chain joins TRBV10-1 and TRBJ2-4, with D perhaps TRBD2 (5 bases). The length of the CDR3 is 17 residues. The V and J ends lost 0 bases and 0 bases respectively, with 12 bases between them. The germline V gene has CDR1 WNHNN and CDR2 SYGVQD (reference sequence).

The genes are TRBV14 and TRBJ1-2; no firm D call. Germline CDR1 and CDR2: SGHDN and FVKESK. Trimming left V 0 bases short and J 0 bases short, with 11 bases between. This CDR3 has 16 amino acids. CDR3 coding DNA: TGTGCCAGCAGCCAAGATCTCCTGGGTTCTAACTATGGCTACACCTTC. Translated: CASSQDLLGSNYGYTF.

The genes are TRBV6-7 and TRBJ1-2; D gene unclear. TRBV6-7 is annotated as an ORF whose role is uncertain. This CDR3 is built from 10 residues. The V end was cut by 9 bases, the J end by 7 bases, with 9 bases between. This CDR3 is CARTDAGYTF. The CDR3 DNA follows: TGTGCCAGGACCGATGCTGGCTACACCTTC.

The chain couples TRBV27 to TRBJ1-5; 9 bases agree with TRBD1. This CDR3 is built from 15 residues. Germline V CDR1 and CDR2: MNHEY, SMNVEV (reference sequence). After removal of 5 bases from V and 7 bases from J, the junction contained 9 bases not matched to a gene. The CDR3 sequence: CASSAGTGPYQPQHF. CDR3 coding DNA: TGTGCCAGCAGTGCCGGGACAGGGCCATACCAGCCCCAGCATTTT.

In regard to this clone: One end of the junction varies from germline; a read error may be responsible. This rearrangement joins TRBV7-2 to TRBJ2-7, with a tentative D call TRBD2 (6 bases). CDR3 size: 13 residues. The V gene's germline CDR1 is SGHTA and CDR2 FQGNSA. Here the CDR3 reads CASSLGGNYGQYF. The CDR3 DNA is TGTGCCAGCAGCTTAGGCGGGAACTACGGGCAGTACTTC.